This T cell receptor beta chain is drawn from a study of blood T cell repertoires in COVID-19. As for the study in general: The samples span acute and convalescent COVID-19 from the United States, Italy and Spain. PBMCs, B-cell-depleted T cells, or T cells provided the cDNA or gDNA that made up the material.

Original analysis: Scientists estimated how many nucleated cells there were by amplifying reference gene primers. The repertoire was sequenced with immunoSEQ multiplex PCR; TCRdb's copy has only in-frame clones and lacks some. The V and J calls and clone size come from that table; D and trimming were worked out from the DNA. The data show some 240,000 clones, with about 78% seen just once and approximately 6.6% held by the top ten. CDR1 and CDR2 (germline): SGHRS, YFSETQ. After removal of 4 bases from V and 0 bases from J, the junction contained 12 bases not matched to a gene. The length of the CDR3 is 18 residues.

The chain links TRBV5-1 to TRBJ2-3; 9 bases map to TRBD2. This sequence was found in a woman aged 70-85 years with acute or convalescent COVID-19. The sequencing input was peripheral blood. CDR3 sequence (DNA): TGCGCCAGCAGCGGAATGGGACTAGCAGGCTTTAGCACAGATACGCAGTATTTT. Its protein is CASSGMGLAGFSTDTQYF.